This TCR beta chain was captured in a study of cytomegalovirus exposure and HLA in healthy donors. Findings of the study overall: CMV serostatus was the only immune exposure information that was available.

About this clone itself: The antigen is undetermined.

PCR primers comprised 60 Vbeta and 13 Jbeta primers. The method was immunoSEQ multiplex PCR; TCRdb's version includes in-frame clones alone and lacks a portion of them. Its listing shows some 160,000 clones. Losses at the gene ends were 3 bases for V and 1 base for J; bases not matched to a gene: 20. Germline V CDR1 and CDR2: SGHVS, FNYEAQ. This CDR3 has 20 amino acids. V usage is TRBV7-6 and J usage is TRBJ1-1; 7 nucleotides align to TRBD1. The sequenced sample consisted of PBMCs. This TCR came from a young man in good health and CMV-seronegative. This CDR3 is CASSLPKTGRVGISNTEAFF. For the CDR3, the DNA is TGTGCCAGCAGCTTGCCCAAGACAGGGCGAGTGGGGATTTCGAACACTGAAGCTTTCTTT.